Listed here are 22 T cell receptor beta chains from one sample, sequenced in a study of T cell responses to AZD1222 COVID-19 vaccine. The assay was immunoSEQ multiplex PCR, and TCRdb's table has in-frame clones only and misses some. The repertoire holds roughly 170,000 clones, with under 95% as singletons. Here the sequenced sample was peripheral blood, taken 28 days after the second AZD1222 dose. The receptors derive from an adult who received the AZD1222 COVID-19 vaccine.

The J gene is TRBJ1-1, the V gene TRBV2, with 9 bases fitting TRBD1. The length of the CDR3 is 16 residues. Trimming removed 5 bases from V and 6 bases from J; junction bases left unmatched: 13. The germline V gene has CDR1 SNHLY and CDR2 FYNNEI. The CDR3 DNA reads TGTGCCAGCAGTACGACAGGGGGGCCGGTAGTTGCTGAAGCTTTCTTT. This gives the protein CASSTTGGPVVAEAFF.

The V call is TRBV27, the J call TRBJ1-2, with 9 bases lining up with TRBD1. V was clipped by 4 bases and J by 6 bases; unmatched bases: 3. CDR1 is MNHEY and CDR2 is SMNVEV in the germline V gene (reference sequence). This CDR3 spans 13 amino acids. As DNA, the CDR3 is TGTGCCAGCAGTTATGACAGGGGGAATGGCTACACCTTC. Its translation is CASSYDRGNGYTF.

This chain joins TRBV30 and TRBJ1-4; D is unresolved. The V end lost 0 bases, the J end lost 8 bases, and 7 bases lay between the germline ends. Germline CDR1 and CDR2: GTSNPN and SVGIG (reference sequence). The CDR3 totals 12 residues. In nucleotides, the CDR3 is TGTGCCTGGAGTGTAGCCGCAGAAAAACTGTTTTTT. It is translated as CAWSVAAEKLFF.

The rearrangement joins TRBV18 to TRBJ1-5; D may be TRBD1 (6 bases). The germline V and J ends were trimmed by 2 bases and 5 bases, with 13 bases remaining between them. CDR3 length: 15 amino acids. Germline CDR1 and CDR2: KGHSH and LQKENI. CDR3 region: CASSPDRSDYQPQHF. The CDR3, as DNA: TGTGCCAGCTCACCAGACAGGTCCGATTATCAGCCCCAGCATTTT.

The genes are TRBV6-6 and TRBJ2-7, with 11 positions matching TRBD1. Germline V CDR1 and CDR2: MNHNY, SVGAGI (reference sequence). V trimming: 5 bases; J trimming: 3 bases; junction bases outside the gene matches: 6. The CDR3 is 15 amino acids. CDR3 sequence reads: CASSHGGTGGYEQYF. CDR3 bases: TGTGCCAGCAGTCACGGGGGGACAGGGGGCTACGAGCAGTACTTC.

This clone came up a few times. CDR3 coding DNA: TGCGCCAGTGGAGAACTAGTGGGTTCCTACGAGCAGTACTTC. It specifies CASGELVGSYEQYF. This chain uses TRBV10-2 with TRBJ2-7, with D maybe TRBD2 (5 bases). The CDR3 spans 14 residues. The V gene's germline CDR1 is WSHSY and CDR2 SAAADI. V dropped 9 bases and J dropped 1 base, with 16 bases sitting between them.

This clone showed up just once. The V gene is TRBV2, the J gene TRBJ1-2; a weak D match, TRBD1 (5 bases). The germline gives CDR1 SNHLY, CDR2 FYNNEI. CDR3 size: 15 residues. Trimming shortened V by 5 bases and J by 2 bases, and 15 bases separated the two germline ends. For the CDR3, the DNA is TGTGCCAGCAGTACTACCGGGACCGCAAACTATGGCTACACCTTC. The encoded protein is CASSTTGTANYGYTF.

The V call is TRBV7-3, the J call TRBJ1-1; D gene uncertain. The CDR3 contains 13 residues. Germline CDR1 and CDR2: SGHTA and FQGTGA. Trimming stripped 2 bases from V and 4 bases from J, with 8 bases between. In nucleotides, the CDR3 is TGTGCCAGCAGCTTATCTTTGGGCACTGAAGCTTTCTTT. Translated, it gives CASSLSLGTEAFF.

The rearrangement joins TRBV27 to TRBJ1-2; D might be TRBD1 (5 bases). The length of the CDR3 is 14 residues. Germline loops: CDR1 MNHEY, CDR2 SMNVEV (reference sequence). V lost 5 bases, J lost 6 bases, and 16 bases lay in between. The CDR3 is CASSPTQGAHGYTF. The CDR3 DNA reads TGTGCCAGCAGTCCTACCCAAGGGGCACATGGCTACACCTTC.

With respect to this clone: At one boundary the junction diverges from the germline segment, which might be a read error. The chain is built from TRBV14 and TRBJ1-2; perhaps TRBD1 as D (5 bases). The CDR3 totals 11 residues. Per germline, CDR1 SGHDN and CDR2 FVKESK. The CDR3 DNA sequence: TGTGCCAGCAGCCAATATGGCAGGGCCATCTTC. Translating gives CASSQYGRAIF.

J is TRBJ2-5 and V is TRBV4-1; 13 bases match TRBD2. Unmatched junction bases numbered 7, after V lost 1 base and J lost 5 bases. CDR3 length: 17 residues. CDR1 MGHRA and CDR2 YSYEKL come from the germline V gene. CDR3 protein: CASSQGLAGGGFETQYF. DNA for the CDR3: TGCGCCAGCAGCCAAGGACTAGCGGGGGGCGGGTTTGAGACCCAGTACTTC.

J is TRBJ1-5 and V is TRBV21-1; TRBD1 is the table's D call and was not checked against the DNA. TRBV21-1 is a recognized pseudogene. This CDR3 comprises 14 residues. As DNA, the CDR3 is TGTGCCAGCAGCAAGGGACAGGGCAATCAGCCCCAGCATTTT. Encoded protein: CASSKGQGNQPQHF.

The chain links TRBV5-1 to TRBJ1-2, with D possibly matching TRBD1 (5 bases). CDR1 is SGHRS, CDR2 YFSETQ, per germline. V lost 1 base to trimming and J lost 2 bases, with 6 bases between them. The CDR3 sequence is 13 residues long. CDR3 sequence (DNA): TGCGCCAGCAGCTTGCCAGGGAACTATGGCTACACCTTC. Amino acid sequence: CASSLPGNYGYTF. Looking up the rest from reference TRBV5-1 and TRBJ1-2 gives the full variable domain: KAGVTQTPRYLIKTRGQQVTLSCSPISGHRSVSWYQQTPGQGLQFLFEYFSETQRNKGNFPGRFSGRQFSNSRSEMNVSTLELGDSALYLCASSLPGNYGYTFGSGTRLTVV.

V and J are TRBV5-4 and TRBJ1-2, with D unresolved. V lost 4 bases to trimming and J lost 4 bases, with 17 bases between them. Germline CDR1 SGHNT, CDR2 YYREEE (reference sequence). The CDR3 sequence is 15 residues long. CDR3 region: CASSPDGRSVYGYTF. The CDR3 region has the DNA TGTGCCAGCAGCCCCGATGGGAGATCGGTCTATGGCTACACCTTC.

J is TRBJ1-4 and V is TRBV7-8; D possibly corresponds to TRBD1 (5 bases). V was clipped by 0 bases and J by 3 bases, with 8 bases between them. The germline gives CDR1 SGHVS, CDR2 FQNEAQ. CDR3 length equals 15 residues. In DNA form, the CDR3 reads TGTGCCAGCAGCTTAGCGGGGGGTCCTAATGAAAAACTGTTTTTT. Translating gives CASSLAGGPNEKLFF.

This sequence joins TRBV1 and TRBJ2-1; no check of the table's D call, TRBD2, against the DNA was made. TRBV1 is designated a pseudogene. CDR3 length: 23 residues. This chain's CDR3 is CTSSQLTVFPGTSGSPAYNEQFF. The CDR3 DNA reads TGCACCAGCAGCCAACTTACTGTTTTCCCCGGGACTAGCGGGAGTCCCGCCTACAATGAGCAGTTCTTC.

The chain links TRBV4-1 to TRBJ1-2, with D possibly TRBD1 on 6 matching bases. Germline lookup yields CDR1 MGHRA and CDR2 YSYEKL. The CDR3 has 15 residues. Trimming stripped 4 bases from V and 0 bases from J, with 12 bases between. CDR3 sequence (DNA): TGCGCCAGCAGCCTTATGGGGGCCACTAACTATGGCTACACCTTC. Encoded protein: CASSLMGATNYGYTF.

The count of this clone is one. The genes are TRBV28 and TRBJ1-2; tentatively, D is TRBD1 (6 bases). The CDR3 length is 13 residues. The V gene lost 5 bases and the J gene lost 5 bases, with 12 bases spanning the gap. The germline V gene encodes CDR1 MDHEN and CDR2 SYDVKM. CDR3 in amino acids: CASSRQELYGYTF. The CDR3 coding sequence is TGTGCCAGCAGTCGACAGGAGCTGTATGGCTACACCTTC.

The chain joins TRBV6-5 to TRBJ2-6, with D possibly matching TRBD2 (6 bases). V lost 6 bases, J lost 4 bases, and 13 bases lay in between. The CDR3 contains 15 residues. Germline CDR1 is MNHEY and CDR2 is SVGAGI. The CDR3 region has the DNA TGTGCCAGCAGACCCGGGACTTGGGGGGCCAACGTCCTGACTTTC. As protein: CASRPGTWGANVLTF.

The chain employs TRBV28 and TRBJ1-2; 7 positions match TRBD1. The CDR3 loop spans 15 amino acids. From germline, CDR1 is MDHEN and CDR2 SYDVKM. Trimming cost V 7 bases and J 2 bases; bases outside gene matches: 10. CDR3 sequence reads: CASNPGVGGNYGYTF. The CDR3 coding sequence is TGTGCCAGCAATCCCGGGGTAGGGGGCAACTATGGCTACACCTTC.

The CDR3 loop reads CASSGNTGELFF. CDR3 nucleotide sequence: TGTGCCAGCAGTGGTAACACCGGGGAGCTGTTTTTT. V usage is TRBV2 and J usage is TRBJ2-2; no clear D. Germline assignment: CDR1 SNHLY and CDR2 FYNNEI. The V gene lost 4 bases and the J gene lost 2 bases, with 2 bases spanning the gap. The CDR3 contains 12 residues.

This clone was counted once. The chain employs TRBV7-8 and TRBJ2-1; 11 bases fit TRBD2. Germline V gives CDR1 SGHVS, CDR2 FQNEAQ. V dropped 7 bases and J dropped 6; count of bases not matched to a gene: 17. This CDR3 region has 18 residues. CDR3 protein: CASTLTRLAGPFGNEQFF. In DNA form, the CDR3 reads TGTGCCAGCACCCTAACCCGACTAGCGGGGCCTTTCGGCAATGAGCAGTTCTTC.